This T cell receptor (beta chain) was observed in a study of shared clonotypes between healthy human individuals. About the study: Per-donor plates numbered three CD4 naive, three CD4 memory, two CD8 naive and one CD8 memory.

Sequencing was at deep level. Clones were sequenced by immunoSEQ multiplex PCR, and TCRdb holds only the in-frame ones, with some missing. The sample holds nearly 1 million clones; more than 75% are singletons and the top ten take about 1.5%. Within Nashville, Tennessee resided all donors, each a Caucasian adult. What was sequenced was memory CD4+ T cells sorted from blood. Subset described: CD45RA-negative fraction. The clonotype was recovered from a man between 18 and 35 years old in good health.

The CDR3, as DNA: TGCGCCAGCAGCCGGACAGGGGGCACGGGAACTAATGAAAAACTGTTTTTT. As protein: CASSRTGGTGTNEKLFF. The rearrangement uses TRBV5-1 and TRBJ1-4, with 11 bases identical to TRBD1. CDR3 length: 17 residues. In germline, CDR1 is SGHRS, CDR2 YFSETQ. V lost 4 bases to trimming and J lost 1 base; unmatched junction nucleotides: 6.